The 7 T cell receptor beta chains below were found in one sample sequenced in a study of identical twins. TCRdb redid the calling of the 5' RACE reads with MiXCR, one entry per CDR3 protein. This sample has 350,000 to 500,000 distinct CDR3 sequences, with less than 20% found just once. Sequencing was performed on naive T cells sorted from blood. The source of these receptors is a man aged 45-65 years in good health.

This chain connects TRBV5-1 to TRBJ2-3; 10 nucleotides match TRBD2. J lost 1 base, V lost 0 bases, and 8 bases had no gene match. The length of the CDR3 is 18 residues. Germline V lookup: CDR1 SGHRS, CDR2 YFSETQ. The CDR3 DNA reads as TGCGCCAGCAGCTTGGTTCTAGCGGGGGAGAGAGGCACAGATACGCAGTATTTT. Amino acid sequence: CASSLVLAGERGTDTQYF.

This clonotype was seen only a few times. The chain combines TRBV5-4 with TRBJ2-1; 11 nucleotides match TRBD2. The CDR3 extends over 16 amino acids. Germline CDR1 reads SGHNT; CDR2 reads YYREEE (reference sequence). V shed 4 bases, J shed 7 bases, and the junction held 10 bases outside the gene matches. CDR3 protein: CASSRGGASGRNEQFF. DNA for the CDR3: TGTGCCAGCAGCCGAGGCGGGGCTAGCGGGAGGAATGAGCAGTTCTTC. Combining the CDR3 with reference TRBV5-4 and TRBJ2-1 gives the whole variable domain ETGVTQSPTHLIKTRGQQVTLRCSSQSGHNTVSWYQQALGQGPQFIFQYYREEENGRGNFPPRFSGLQFPNYSSELNVNALELDDSALYLCASSRGGASGRNEQFFGPGTRLTVL.

V is TRBV15 and J is TRBJ2-4; 7 nucleotides align to TRBD2. This CDR3 contains 15 residues. V lost 1 base, J lost 0 bases, and 0 bases stayed unmatched. The germline CDR1 and CDR2 sequences are LNHNV and YYDKDF (reference sequence). As DNA, the CDR3 is TGTGCCACCAGCAGAGGGGGGGGAGCCAAAAACATTCAGTACTTC. It encodes CATSRGGGAKNIQYF.

This chain connects TRBV20-1 to TRBJ2-7, with D possibly TRBD1 on 6 matching bases. This CDR3 spans 14 amino acids. Germline assignment: CDR1 DFQATT and CDR2 SNEGSKA (reference sequence). V was trimmed by 5 bases and J by 1 base, leaving 15 bases between them. The CDR3 loop is CSASDRRYSYEQYF. CDR3 in DNA: TGCAGTGCTTCAGACAGGCGCTATTCCTACGAGCAGTACTTC.

There are a few counts of this clonotype. The rearrangement uses TRBV12-3 or TRBV12-4 and TRBJ2-4; 10 nucleotides match TRBD2. This CDR3 is 15 amino acids long. V was clipped by 2 bases and J by 8 bases; unmatched bases: 6. The CDR3 reads CASSLLAGGRDIQYF. In nucleotides, the CDR3 is TGTGCCAGCAGTTTATTAGCGGGGGGACGGGACATTCAGTACTTC.

The sample holds a few counts of this clonotype. The chain links TRBV3-1 to TRBJ2-2; the D is unclear. The V and J ends lost 2 bases and 2 bases respectively, with 9 bases between them. CDR1 LGHDT and CDR2 YNNKEL come from the germline V gene (reference sequence). The CDR3 length is 15 residues. The CDR3 nucleotides are TGTGCCAGCAGCCAATCCTTTCCAAACACCGGGGAGCTGTTTTTT. Its protein product is CASSQSFPNTGELFF.

The sample holds a few counts of this clonotype. The V gene is TRBV11-2, the J gene TRBJ1-2, with no clear D. CDR1 is SGHAT and CDR2 is FQNNGV in the germline V gene. Trimming took off 3 bases at V and 4 bases at J, with 9 bases between the two ends. This CDR3 has 13 residues. This CDR3 reads CASSFGSGYGYTF. The DNA for the CDR3 is TGTGCCAGCAGCTTCGGGAGTGGCTATGGCTACACCTTC.